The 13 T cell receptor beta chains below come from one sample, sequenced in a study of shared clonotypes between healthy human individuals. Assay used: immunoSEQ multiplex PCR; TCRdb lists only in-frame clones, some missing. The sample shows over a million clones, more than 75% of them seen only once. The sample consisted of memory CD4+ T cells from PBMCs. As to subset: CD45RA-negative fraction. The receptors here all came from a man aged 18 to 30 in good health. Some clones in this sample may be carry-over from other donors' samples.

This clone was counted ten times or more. This chain's CDR3 is CASRSQDDYGYTF. CDR3 coding DNA: TGTGCCAGCAGGTCACAGGATGACTATGGCTACACCTTC. J is TRBJ1-2 and V is TRBV5-4; D is perhaps TRBD1 (5 bases). V was shortened by 5 bases and J by 3 bases, with 11 bases between the two germline ends. Germline values: CDR1 SGHNT, CDR2 YYREEE (reference sequence). This CDR3 comprises 13 residues.

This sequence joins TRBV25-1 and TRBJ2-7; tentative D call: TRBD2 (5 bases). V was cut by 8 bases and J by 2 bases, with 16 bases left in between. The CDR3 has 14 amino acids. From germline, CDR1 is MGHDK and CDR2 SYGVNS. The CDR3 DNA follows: TGTGCCAGCTCCGGGGTGACCAGAACCTACGAGCAGTACTTC. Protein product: CASSGVTRTYEQYF.

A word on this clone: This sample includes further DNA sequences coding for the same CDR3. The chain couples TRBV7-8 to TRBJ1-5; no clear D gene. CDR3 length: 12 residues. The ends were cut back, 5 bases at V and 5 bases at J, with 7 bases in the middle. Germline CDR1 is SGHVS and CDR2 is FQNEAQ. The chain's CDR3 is CASSPGHQPQHF. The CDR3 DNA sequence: TGTGCCAGCAGCCCCGGACATCAGCCCCAGCATTTT.

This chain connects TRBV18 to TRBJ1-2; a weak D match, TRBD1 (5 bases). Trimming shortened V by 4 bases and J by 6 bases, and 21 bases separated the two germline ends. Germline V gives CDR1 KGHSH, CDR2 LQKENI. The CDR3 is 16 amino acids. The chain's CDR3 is CASSLTIDPQGHGYTF. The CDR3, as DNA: TGTGCCAGCTCACTAACCATTGACCCTCAGGGCCATGGCTACACCTTC.

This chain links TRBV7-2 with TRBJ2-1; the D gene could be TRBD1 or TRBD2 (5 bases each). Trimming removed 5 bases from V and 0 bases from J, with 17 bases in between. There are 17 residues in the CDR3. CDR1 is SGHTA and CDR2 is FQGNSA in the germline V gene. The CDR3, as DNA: TGTGCCAGCAGCGAAAGTAGAGGGGTACGCTCCTACAATGAGCAGTTCTTC. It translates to CASSESRGVRSYNEQFF. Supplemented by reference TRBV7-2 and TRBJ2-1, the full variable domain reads GAGVSQSPSNKVTEKGKDVELRCDPISGHTALYWYRQSLGQGLEFLIYFQGNSAPDKSGLPSDRFSAERTGGSVSTLTIQRTQQEDSAVYLCASSESRGVRSYNEQFFGPGTRLTVL.

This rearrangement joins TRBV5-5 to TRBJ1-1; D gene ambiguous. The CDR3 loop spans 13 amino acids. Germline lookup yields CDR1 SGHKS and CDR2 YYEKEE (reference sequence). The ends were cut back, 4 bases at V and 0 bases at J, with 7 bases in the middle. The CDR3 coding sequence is TGTGCCAGCAGCCCCCCCTTGAACACTGAAGCTTTCTTT. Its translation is CASSPPLNTEAFF. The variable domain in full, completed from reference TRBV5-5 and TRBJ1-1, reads DAGVTQSPTHLIKTRGQQVTLRCSPISGHKSVSWYQQVLGQGPQFIFQYYEKEERGRGNFPDRFSARQFPNYSSELNVNALLLGDSALYLCASSPPLNTEAFFGQGTRLTVV.

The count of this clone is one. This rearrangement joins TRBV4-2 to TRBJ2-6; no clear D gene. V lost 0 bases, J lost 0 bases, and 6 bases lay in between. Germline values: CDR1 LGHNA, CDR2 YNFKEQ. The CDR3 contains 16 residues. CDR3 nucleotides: TGTGCCAGCAGCCAAGAGATGGTCTCTGGGGCCAACGTCCTGACTTTC. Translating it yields CASSQEMVSGANVLTF.

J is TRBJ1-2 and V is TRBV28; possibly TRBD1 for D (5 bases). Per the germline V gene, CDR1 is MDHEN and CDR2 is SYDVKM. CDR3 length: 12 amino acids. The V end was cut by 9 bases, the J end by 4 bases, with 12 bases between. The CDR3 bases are TGTGCCAGTACCATAAGGGGCTATGGCTACACCTTC. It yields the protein CASTIRGYGYTF.

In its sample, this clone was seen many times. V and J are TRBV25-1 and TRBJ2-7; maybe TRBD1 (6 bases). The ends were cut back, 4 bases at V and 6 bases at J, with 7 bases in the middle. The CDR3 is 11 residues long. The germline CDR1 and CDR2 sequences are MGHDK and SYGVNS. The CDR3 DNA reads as TGTGCCAGCAGTGGGGGGCGCGAGCAGTACTTC. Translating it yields CASSGGREQYF.

CDR3 DNA sequence: TGTGCCAGCAGTGGACTAGCGGGAGGGCGGAATGAGCAGTTCTTC. Protein: CASSGLAGGRNEQFF. The chain recombines TRBV6-8 with TRBJ2-1, with 15 bases that match TRBD2. CDR1 and CDR2 (germline): MNHGY, SAAAGT. J lost 7 bases, V lost 5 bases, and 3 bases had no gene match. The CDR3 contains 15 residues.

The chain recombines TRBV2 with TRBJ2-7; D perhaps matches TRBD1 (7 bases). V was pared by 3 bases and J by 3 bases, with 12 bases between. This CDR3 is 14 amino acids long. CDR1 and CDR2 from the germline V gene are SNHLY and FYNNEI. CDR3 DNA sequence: TGTGCCAGCAGTGATCGACAGGGAGGCTACGAGCAGTACTTC. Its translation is CASSDRQGGYEQYF.

The CDR3 loop reads CASSQTGILSYEQYF. DNA of the CDR3: TGTGCCAGCAGTCAGACAGGGATCCTCTCCTACGAGCAGTACTTC. This rearrangement joins TRBV28 to TRBJ2-7; 7 bases align to TRBD1. Germline V gene data show CDR1 as MDHEN and CDR2 as SYDVKM. With V trimmed by 5 bases and J by 0 bases, 7 bases remained unmatched. This CDR3 has 15 amino acids.

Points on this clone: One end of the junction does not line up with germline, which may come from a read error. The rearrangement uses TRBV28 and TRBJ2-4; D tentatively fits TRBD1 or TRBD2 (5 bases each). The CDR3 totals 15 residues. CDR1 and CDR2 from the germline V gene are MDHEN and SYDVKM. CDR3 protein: CTSSGDRSAKNIQYF. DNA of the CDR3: TGTACCAGCAGTGGGGACCGCTCGGCCAAAAACATTCAGTACTTC.